A selection of T cell receptor beta chains follows, all from one sample in a study of blood T cells in healthy people across ages. Each CDR3 protein is one row after TCRdb ran MiXCR on the 5' RACE reads. The repertoire holds about 780,000 distinct CDR3 sequences, around 45% seen once, with around 18% in the top ten. The sample was blood. The receptors derive from a man at least 80 years old in good health. The CDR3 runs from the conserved cysteine through the conserved F or W. The D gene is left open where the match is weak. The size entry is marked missing in some rows and otherwise reads once, few, many or a size class.

clone_size	j_call	v_call	d_call	cdr3_aa	cdr3_nt
-	TRBJ2-3	TRBV7-6	-	CASSLLKTSTDTQYF	TGTGCCAGCAGCTTACTAAAAACGAGTACAGATACGCAGTATTTT
-	TRBJ2-4	TRBV29-1	-	CSGTTVLAKNIQYF	TGCAGCGGCACGACAGTCCTAGCCAAAAACATTCAGTACTTC
-	TRBJ1-2	TRBV4-1	-	CASSQEGGTLYGYTF	TGCGCCAGCAGCCAAGAGGGCGGCACGCTCTATGGCTACACCTTC
-	TRBJ2-2	TRBV2	-	CASSGELELFF	TGTGCCAGCAGTGGGGAATTGGAGCTGTTTTTT
few	TRBJ2-1	TRBV30	TRBD2	CAWGLGGGYNEQFF	TGTGCCTGGGGTTTAGGCGGGGGCTACAATGAGCAGTTCTTC
few	TRBJ2-1	TRBV7-2	TRBD2	CASSAWGGNNEQFF	TGTGCCAGCAGCGCATGGGGGGGAAACAATGAGCAGTTCTTC
-	TRBJ2-1	TRBV12-3/TRBV12-4	-	CASSKRVRDNEQFF	TGTGCCAGCAGTAAGAGGGTCCGAGACAATGAGCAGTTCTTC
-	TRBJ1-5	TRBV7-9	-	CASSSLRGNQPQHF	TGTGCCAGCAGCTCCCTAAGAGGCAATCAGCCCCAGCATTTT
few	TRBJ1-4	TRBV3-1	-	CASSQGRVVEKLFF	TGTGCCAGCAGCCAAGGCAGGGTGGTTGAAAAACTGTTTTTT
-	TRBJ1-2	TRBV4-3	TRBD1	CASSEPGQYGYTF	TGCGCCAGCAGCGAGCCGGGACAGTATGGCTACACCTTC
-	TRBJ2-3	TRBV18	-	CASSAHRQERGDTQYF	TGTGCCAGCTCAGCCCATAGACAGGAACGGGGAGATACGCAGTATTTT
-	TRBJ2-7	TRBV28	TRBD2	CASSSGLAGESAYEQYF	TGTGCCAGCAGTTCGGGACTAGCGGGAGAGTCAGCCTACGAGCAGTACTTC
-	TRBJ1-2	TRBV5-1	-	CASSLTGNNGYTF	TGCGCCAGCAGCTTGACAGGGAATAACGGCTACACCTTC
-	TRBJ2-3	TRBV5-1	TRBD2	CASSLVSSGRRDTQYF	TGCGCCAGCAGCTTGGTTTCGAGCGGGAGGAGAGATACGCAGTATTTT
many	TRBJ2-7	TRBV29-1	TRBD2	CSVDGLAGAISYEQYF	TGCAGCGTTGACGGGCTAGCGGGAGCGATCTCCTACGAGCAGTACTTC
few	TRBJ2-4	TRBV10-3	-	CAISEGIVKGDIQYF	TGTGCCATCAGTGAAGGAATCGTAAAAGGGGACATTCAGTACTTC
-	TRBJ1-2	TRBV20-1	TRBD1	CSARRDRDYGYTF	TGCAGTGCCAGGAGGGACAGGGACTATGGCTACACCTTC
-	TRBJ2-7	TRBV18	-	CASSPNFEQYF	TGTGCCAGCTCACCAAACTTCGAGCAGTACTTC
few	TRBJ2-7	TRBV6-2/TRBV6-3	-	CASSYPTTYEQYF	TGTGCCAGCAGTTACCCGACAACTTACGAGCAGTACTTC
-	TRBJ2-1	TRBV27	-	CASSLSGPAGAQFF	TGTGCCAGCAGTTTATCCGGACCTGCCGGGGCCCAGTTCTTC
few	TRBJ2-4	TRBV7-2	TRBD1	CASSRRTGGGSKNIQYF	TGTGCCAGCAGCCGCCGGACAGGGGGCGGTAGCAAAAACATTCAGTACTTC
many	TRBJ1-4	TRBV28	-	CASTGSRGGREKLFF	TGTGCCAGCACCGGAAGTCGGGGGGGCAGGGAAAAACTGTTTTTT
few	TRBJ2-1	TRBV10-3	TRBD2	CAIKGLADSGEQFF	TGTGCCATCAAGGGACTAGCGGACTCGGGCGAGCAGTTCTTC
-	TRBJ2-1	TRBV9	TRBD1	CASSARPPATGEIYEQFF	TGTGCCAGCAGCGCCCGGCCCCCCGCGACAGGGGAAATTTATGAGCAGTTCTTC
few	TRBJ1-4	TRBV20-1	-	CSASTGTPTMGKLFF	TGCAGTGCTAGTACAGGGACCCCGACTATGGGAAAACTGTTTTTT
-	TRBJ2-7	TRBV2	TRBD2	CASSNRLAGAGPQYF	TGTGCCAGCAGTAACCGACTAGCGGGAGCCGGTCCGCAGTACTTC
once	TRBJ2-5	TRBV6-1	TRBD2	CACSAKVAGDQETQYF	TGTGCCTGCAGTGCGAAGGTAGCGGGAGATCAAGAGACCCAGTACTTC
-	TRBJ2-5	TRBV25-1	-	CASSEYLTQGGRETQYF	TGTGCCAGCAGTGAATATTTGACACAGGGTGGAAGAGAGACCCAGTACTTC
once	TRBJ2-7	TRBV7-3	-	CASSLDPGLAKNEQYF	TGTGCCAGCAGCTTAGATCCCGGTCTAGCAAAGAATGAGCAGTACTTC
-	TRBJ1-4	TRBV4-3	-	CASSQAIIGGGNLFF	TGCGCCAGCAGCCAAGCCATCATCGGGGGCGGAAATCTGTTTTTT
-	TRBJ1-6	TRBV27	TRBD1	CASRLTFTGTAYNSPLHF	TGTGCCAGCAGGCTGACTTTTACCGGGACAGCTTATAATTCACCCCTCCACTTT
few	TRBJ2-6	TRBV4-3	TRBD1	CASSQAGQGVGGANVLTF	TGCGCCAGCAGCCAAGCGGGACAGGGGGTTGGTGGGGCCAACGTCCTGACTTTC
-	TRBJ2-6	TRBV30	-	CAWSMGSGANVLTF	TGTGCCTGGAGTATGGGGTCTGGGGCCAACGTCCTGACTTTC
-	TRBJ2-3	TRBV2	TRBD1	CASNVGQGDTQYF	TGTGCCAGCAACGTGGGACAGGGCGATACGCAGTATTTT
-	TRBJ2-2	TRBV24-1	-	CATSPALQGTGELFF	TGTGCCACCAGTCCCGCCTTACAGGGAACCGGGGAGCTGTTTTTT
-	TRBJ2-5	TRBV10-3	TRBD1	CAITADRTQETQYF	TGTGCCATCACCGCGGACAGGACCCAAGAGACCCAGTACTTC
once	TRBJ2-7	TRBV7-2	-	CASSLGGARFYEQYF	TGTGCCAGCAGCTTAGGCGGAGCCCGCTTCTACGAGCAGTACTTC
-	TRBJ2-5	TRBV5-1	-	CASSLVEQATQYF	TGCGCCAGCAGCTTAGTGGAACAAGCGACCCAGTACTTC
-	TRBJ2-2	TRBV29-1	TRBD1	CSVLQGFRTGELFF	TGCAGCGTCCTACAGGGGTTTCGCACCGGGGAGCTGTTTTTT
many	TRBJ2-1	TRBV10-3	TRBD2	CAITRLAGGEQFF	TGTGCCATCACCCGACTAGCGGGAGGGGAGCAGTTCTTC
once	TRBJ2-1	TRBV20-1	-	CSARDPGFPYNEQFF	TGCAGTGCCAGAGATCCGGGGTTCCCCTACAATGAGCAGTTCTTC
-	TRBJ2-5	TRBV6-2/TRBV6-3	TRBD1	CASSFATGIQETQYF	TGTGCCAGCAGTTTCGCGACAGGGATACAAGAGACCCAGTACTTC
-	TRBJ2-7	TRBV6-5	TRBD2	CASSRGLAGSPYEQYF	TGTGCCAGCAGTCGAGGACTAGCGGGAAGTCCCTACGAGCAGTACTTC
few	TRBJ2-7	TRBV6-2/TRBV6-3	TRBD2	CASSVLSGSTFEQYF	TGTGCCAGCAGTGTACTTAGCGGGAGTACTTTCGAGCAGTACTTC
-	TRBJ1-1	TRBV12-3/TRBV12-4	TRBD1	CASSFQGAETEAFF	TGTGCCAGCAGTTTTCAGGGGGCTGAGACTGAAGCTTTCTTT
-	TRBJ2-3	TRBV20-1	TRBD2	CSARDGLGLGRDTQYF	TGCAGTGCTAGAGATGGTTTAGGACTAGGAAGGGATACGCAGTATTTT
-	TRBJ2-7	TRBV12-3/TRBV12-4	-	CASSPQVYGISNEQYF	TGTGCCAGCAGCCCCCAAGTTTACGGGATAAGCAATGAGCAGTACTTC
-	TRBJ2-7	TRBV7-2	-	CASSFPGSYEQYF	TGTGCCAGCAGCTTCCCAGGGAGCTACGAGCAGTACTTC
few	TRBJ2-1	TRBV7-2	-	CASSLEVQGYNEQFF	TGTGCCAGCAGCTTAGAGGTACAAGGATACAATGAGCAGTTCTTC
-	TRBJ2-6	TRBV14	-	CASSQDLGRANVLTF	TGTGCCAGCAGCCAAGATCTAGGAAGGGCCAACGTCCTGACTTTC